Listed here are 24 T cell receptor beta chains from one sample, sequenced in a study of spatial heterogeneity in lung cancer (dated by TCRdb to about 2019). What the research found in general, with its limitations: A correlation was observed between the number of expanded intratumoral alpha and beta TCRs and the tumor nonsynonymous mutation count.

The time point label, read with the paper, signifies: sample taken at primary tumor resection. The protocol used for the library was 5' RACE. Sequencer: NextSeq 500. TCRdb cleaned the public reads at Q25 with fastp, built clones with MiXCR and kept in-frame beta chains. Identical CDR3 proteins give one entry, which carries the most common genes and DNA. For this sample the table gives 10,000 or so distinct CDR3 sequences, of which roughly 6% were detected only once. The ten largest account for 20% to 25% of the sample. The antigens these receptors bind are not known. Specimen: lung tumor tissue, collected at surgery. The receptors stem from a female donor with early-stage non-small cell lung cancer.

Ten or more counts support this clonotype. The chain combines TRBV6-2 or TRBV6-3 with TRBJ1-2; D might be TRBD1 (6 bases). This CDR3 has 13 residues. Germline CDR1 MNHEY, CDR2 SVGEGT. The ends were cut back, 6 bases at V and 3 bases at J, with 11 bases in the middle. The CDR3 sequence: CASRRRGDYGYTF. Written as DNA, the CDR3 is TGTGCCAGCAGACGCAGGGGTGACTATGGCTACACCTTC.

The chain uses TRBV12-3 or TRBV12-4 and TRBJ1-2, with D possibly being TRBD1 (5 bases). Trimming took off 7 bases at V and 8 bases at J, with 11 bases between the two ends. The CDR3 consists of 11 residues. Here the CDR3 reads CASTQGRGYTF. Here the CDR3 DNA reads TGTGCCAGCACCCAGGGACGGGGCTACACCTTC.

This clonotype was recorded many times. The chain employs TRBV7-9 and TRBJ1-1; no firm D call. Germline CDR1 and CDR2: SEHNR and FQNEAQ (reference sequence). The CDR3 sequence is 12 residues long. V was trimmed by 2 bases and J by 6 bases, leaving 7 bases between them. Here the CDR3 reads CASSLSSAEAFF. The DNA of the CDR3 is TGTGCCAGCAGCTTAAGCTCAGCTGAAGCTTTCTTT.

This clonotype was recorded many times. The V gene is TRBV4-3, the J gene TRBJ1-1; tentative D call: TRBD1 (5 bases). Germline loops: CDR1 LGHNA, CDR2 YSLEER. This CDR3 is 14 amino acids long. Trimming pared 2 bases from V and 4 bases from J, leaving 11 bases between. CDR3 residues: CASSQNPGGTEAFF. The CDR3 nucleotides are TGCGCCAGCAGCCAAAATCCGGGGGGCACTGAAGCTTTCTTT.

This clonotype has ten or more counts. The CDR3 DNA reads as TGTGCCAGCAGTGAACCTTTTAAACCCCAGCATTTT. Translated, it gives CASSEPFKPQHF. The chain combines TRBV2 with TRBJ1-5; D call uncertain. CDR1 is SNHLY and CDR2 is FYNNEI in the germline V gene. CDR3 length equals 12 residues. V lost 2 bases, J lost 10 bases, and 9 bases lay in between.

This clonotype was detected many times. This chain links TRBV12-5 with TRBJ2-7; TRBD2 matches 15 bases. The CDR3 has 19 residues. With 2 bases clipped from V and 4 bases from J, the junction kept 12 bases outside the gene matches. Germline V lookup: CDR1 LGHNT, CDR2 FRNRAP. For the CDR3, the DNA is TGTGCTAGTGGTTTGAGTGCGGGACTAGCGGGAGGAAAGTCTTACGAGCAGTACTTC. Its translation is CASGLSAGLAGGKSYEQYF. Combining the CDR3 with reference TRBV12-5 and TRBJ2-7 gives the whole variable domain DARVTQTPRHKVTEMGQEVTMRCQPILGHNTVFWYRQTMMQGLELLAYFRNRAPLDDSGMPKDRFSAEMPDATLATLKIQPSEPRDSAVYFCASGLSAGLAGGKSYEQYFGPGTRLTVT.

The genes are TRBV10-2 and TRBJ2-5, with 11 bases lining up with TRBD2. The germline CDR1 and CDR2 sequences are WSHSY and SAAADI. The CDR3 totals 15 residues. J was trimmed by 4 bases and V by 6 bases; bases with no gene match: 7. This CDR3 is CASRSSGGLLETQYF. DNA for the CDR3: TGCGCCAGCAGATCTAGCGGGGGGTTGTTAGAGACCCAGTACTTC.

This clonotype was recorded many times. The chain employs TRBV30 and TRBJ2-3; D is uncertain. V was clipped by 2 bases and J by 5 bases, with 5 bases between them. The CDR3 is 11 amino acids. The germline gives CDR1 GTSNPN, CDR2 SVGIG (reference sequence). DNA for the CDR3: TGTGCCTGGAGTACGGGAGATACGCAGTATTTT. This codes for CAWSTGDTQYF.

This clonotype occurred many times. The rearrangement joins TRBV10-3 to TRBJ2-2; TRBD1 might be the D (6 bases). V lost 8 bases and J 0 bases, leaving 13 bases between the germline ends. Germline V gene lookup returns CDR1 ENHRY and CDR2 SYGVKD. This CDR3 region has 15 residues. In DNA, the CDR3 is TGTGCCATCGGACAGAATCCCGCGAACACCGGGGAGCTGTTTTTT. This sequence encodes CAIGQNPANTGELFF.

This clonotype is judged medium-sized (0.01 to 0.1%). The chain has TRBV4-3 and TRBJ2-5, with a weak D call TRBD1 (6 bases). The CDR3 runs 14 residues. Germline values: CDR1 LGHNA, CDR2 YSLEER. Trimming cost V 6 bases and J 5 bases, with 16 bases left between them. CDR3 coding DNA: TGCGCCAGCAGTGGGGTGGCAGGGGAGGAGACCCAGTACTTC. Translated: CASSGVAGEETQYF.

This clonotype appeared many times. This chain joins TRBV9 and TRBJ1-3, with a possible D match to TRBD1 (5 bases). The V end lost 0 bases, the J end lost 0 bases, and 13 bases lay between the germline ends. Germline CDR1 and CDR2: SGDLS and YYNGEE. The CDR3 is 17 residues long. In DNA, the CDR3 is TGTGCCAGCAGCGTAGATCCGGGACTCGTCTCTGGAAACACCATATATTTT. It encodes CASSVDPGLVSGNTIYF.

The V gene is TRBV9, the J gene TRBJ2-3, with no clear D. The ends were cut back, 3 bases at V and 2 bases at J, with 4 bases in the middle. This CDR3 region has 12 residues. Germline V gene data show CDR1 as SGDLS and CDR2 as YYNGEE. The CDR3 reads CASSATTDTQYF. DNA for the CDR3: TGTGCCAGCAGCGCGACCACAGATACGCAGTATTTT.

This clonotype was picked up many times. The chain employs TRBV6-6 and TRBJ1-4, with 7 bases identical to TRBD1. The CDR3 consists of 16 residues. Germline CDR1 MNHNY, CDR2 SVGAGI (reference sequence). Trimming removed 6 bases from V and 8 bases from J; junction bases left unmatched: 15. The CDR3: CASSRAGGLSQEKLFF. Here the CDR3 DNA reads TGTGCCAGCAGCCGCGCAGGGGGACTCTCCCAAGAAAAACTGTTTTTT.

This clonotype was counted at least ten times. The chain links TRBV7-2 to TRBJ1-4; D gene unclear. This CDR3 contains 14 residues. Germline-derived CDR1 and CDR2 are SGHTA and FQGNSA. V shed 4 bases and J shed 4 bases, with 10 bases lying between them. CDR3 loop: CASSSSRINEKLFF. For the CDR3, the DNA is TGTGCCAGCAGCTCCTCTCGTATTAATGAAAAACTGTTTTTT.

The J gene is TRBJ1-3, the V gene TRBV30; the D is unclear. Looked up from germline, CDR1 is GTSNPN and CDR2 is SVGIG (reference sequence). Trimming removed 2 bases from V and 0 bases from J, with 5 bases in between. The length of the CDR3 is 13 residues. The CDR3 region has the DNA TGTGCCTGGAGTCGGTCCTCTGGAAACACCATATATTTT. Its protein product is CAWSRSSGNTIYF.

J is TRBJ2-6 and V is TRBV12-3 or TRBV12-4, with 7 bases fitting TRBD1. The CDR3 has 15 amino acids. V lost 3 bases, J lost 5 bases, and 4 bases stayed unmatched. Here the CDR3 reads CASSFGTVWANVLTF. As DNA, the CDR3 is TGTGCCAGCAGTTTCGGGACAGTTTGGGCCAACGTCCTGACTTTC.

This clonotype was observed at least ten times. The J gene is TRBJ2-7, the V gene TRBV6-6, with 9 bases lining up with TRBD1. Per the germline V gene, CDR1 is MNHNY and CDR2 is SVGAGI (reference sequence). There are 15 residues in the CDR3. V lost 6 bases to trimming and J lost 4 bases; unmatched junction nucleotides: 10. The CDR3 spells CASSNPGQGGYEQYF. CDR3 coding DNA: TGTGCCAGCAGCAACCCGGGACAGGGTGGTTACGAGCAGTACTTC.

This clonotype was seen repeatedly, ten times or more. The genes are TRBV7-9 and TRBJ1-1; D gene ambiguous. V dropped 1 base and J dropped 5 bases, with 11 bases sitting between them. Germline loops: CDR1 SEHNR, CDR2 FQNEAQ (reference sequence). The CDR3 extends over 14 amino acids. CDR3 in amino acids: CASSLEMGRTEAFF. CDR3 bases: TGTGCCAGCAGCTTAGAGATGGGTCGGACTGAAGCTTTCTTT.

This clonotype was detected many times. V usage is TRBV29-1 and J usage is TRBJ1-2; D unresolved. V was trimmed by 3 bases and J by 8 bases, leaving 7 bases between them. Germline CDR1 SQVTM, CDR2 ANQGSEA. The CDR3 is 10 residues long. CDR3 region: CSVEGYGYTF. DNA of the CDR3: TGCAGCGTTGAGGGGTACGGCTACACCTTC.

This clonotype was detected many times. As DNA, the CDR3 is TGCAGCGCTAGACTAGCGGGGGGGTACAATGAGCAGTTCTTC. This gives the protein CSARLAGGYNEQFF. V is TRBV29-1 and J is TRBJ2-1; 14 bases are a match to TRBD2. The CDR3 loop spans 14 amino acids. The V gene's germline CDR1 is SQVTM and CDR2 ANQGSEA. V trimming: 7 bases; J trimming: 4 bases; junction bases outside the gene matches: 3.

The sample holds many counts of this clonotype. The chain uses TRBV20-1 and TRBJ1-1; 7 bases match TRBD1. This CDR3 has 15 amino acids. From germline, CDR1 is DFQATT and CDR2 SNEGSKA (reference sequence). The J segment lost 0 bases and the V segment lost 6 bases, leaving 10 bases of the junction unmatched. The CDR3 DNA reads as TGCAGTGCCCAGAGACAGGGCTTTATGAACACTGAAGCTTTCTTT. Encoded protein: CSAQRQGFMNTEAFF.

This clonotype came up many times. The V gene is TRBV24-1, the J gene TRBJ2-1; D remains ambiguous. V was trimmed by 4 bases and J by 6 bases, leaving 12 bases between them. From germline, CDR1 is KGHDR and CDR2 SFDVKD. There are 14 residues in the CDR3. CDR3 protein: CATSDYRAGNEQFF. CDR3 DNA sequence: TGTGCCACCAGTGACTACCGGGCCGGCAATGAGCAGTTCTTC.

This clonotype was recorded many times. In DNA form, the CDR3 reads TGTGCCAGCAGCTCAGGGGGGACGACTGAAGCTTTCTTT. It codes for CASSSGGTTEAFF. This sequence joins TRBV7-2 and TRBJ1-1, with TRBD1 identical over 7 bases. Germline V gene sequence: CDR1 SGHTA, CDR2 FQGNSA. There are 13 residues in the CDR3. V shed 4 bases and J 5 bases; nucleotides not matched to a gene: 4.

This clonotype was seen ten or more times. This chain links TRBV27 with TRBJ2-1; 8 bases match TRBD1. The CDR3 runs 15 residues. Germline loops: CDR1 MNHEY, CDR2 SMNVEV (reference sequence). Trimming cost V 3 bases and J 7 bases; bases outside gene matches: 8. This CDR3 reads CASSLWQGAGNEQFF. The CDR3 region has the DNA TGTGCCAGCAGTTTGTGGCAGGGGGCGGGGAATGAGCAGTTCTTC.